Below, one T cell receptor (beta chain) is given with its context. Its antigen is unknown. Base qualities are not at hand, and no much larger clone is one base apart. This sample is part of a study of shared clonotypes between healthy human individuals (TCRdb year 2020). Regarding the complete study: The cohort included a few men and a couple of women between 18 and 49 years of age. Different laboratories and diverse techniques were used to prepare libraries and sequence TCR repertoires, to increase sequencing depth and limit assay-specific biases. Each donor's leukapheresis produced roughly between about 0.9 and 9.5 billion PBMCs. To estimate repertoire size and how much clonotype sharing occurs between individuals, the study deeply sequenced the blood TCR repertoires of about 5 healthy adults. For each donor, CD4 naive and CD4 memory were each run on three plates, CD8 naive on two plates, and CD8 memory on one plate. The full study reports these points: Clonotypes shared by all four sorted-subset donors showed higher generation probabilities than non-shared clonotypes. The small number of donors limited the genetic and exposure-history diversity represented. Across a handful of donors, approximately 5% of naive CD4, more than 3% of naive CD8, under 2.5% of memory CD4, and approximately 0.42% of memory CD8 clonotypes were shared. Sampling was restricted to blood, and TCR repertoires in tissues likely differ from the TCR repertoires found in blood. Naive subsets generally had larger estimated clonotype richness than memory subsets did. Rarefaction of sorted-subset datasets indicated incomplete sequencing despite the large sequencing depth. Based on pairwise subsampling, the degree of clonotype sharing among donors was expected to be affected by sequencing depth.

Healthy HIV-negative adults with no recently reported acute infections or vaccinations were included as donors. Only Caucasian adults living in Nashville, Tennessee, USA were represented among the donors. Magnetic negative selection was used to enrich CD4+ T cells, after which naive cells were positively selected on CD45RA and the negative fraction became the memory subset. Blood was obtained by leukapheresis, after which PBMCs were separated by Ficoll-Histopaque density gradient centrifugation and cryopreserved in liquid nitrogen vapor phase. Purity and quantity of every magnetically sorted T cell population were checked by analytical flow cytometry. Genomic DNA was isolated from every sorted fraction and measured by UV absorbance on a Nanodrop 2000c. Measured from the cysteine to the phenylalanine, the CDR3 is 16 residues long. The read is trimmed to its CDR3 DNA, 48 bases read in frame from base 1. Reading the germline V gene (reference sequence) gives CDR1 MNHNY and CDR2 SVGAGI. The germline ends are 13 bases apart after V is trimmed by 2 bases and J by 2 bases.

Using the deep immunoSEQ assay, multiplex PCR amplified TCR CDR3 regions from genomic DNA. Extracted genomic DNA from each cell subset was spread evenly across all wells of several immunoSEQ 96-well plates, with each plate serving as a replicate. For sorted subsets, 150 to 250 ng genomic DNA, equal to 30,000 to 35,000 T cell genomes, was loaded into each replicate PCR. Purified libraries were quantified with a Qubit 3.0 fluorometer, sized on a Bioanalyzer 2100, and re-quantified with the KAPA Library Quantification kit. Every immunoSEQ 96-well plate was sequenced on a dedicated single-read 150-cycle Illumina NextSeq 550 flow cell. Per the authors' processing: Because only junctional sequences without quality scores were contained in the immunoSEQ output, filtering matching that applied to full-length reads could not be performed. To assign V/J genes and CDR3, sequences were annotated using PyIR, a Python wrapper for IgBLAST v1.9, with IMGT germline references. Reads were filtered out if the reads had weak V/J assignments (E-value above 1e-6), no CDR3, stop codons, out-of-frame junctions, or ambiguous translated residues. V3J clonotypes were defined as sequences sharing an identical inferred V gene, J gene, and CDR3 amino acid sequence. The percentage overlap between two repertoires was calculated by dividing the number of shared unique clonotypes by the size of the smaller repertoire. Three approaches were used to assess repertoire richness: RTK rarefaction, the Chao1 estimator, and Recon v2.1 estimates of unobserved clonotypes. For all TCRbeta clonotypes obtained by the gDNA method from a few donors, generation probabilities were computed with OLGA. The source is immuneACCESS, and TCRdb retained only in-frame sequences with V and J called. Part of the clones is not carried over; for the studies checked, unresolved V genes explain less than half of this, and the remainder is unexplained. V, J and clone size reflect that table, while D and trimming were determined from the DNA. Recorded for this sample are about 2 million clones; roughly 94% of them occurred a single time. Roughly 0.13% of the sample comes from the top ten.

This receptor was taken from a man aged 18 to 30 in good health. The sequenced material came from naive CD4+ T cells sorted from blood. What the cell subset or site label conveys for this sample: CD45RA+ positively selected. This chain joins TRBV6-6 to TRBJ1-3, and the D gene may be TRBD1, 6 bases matching. The CDR3 region has the sequence CASSYGEQGAGNTIYF. The bases are TGTGCCAGCAGTTACGGAGAACAGGGAGCTGGAAACACCATATATTTT.